A selection of T cell receptor beta chains follows, all from one sample in a study of cytomegalovirus exposure and HLA in healthy donors. Method: immunoSEQ multiplex PCR; TCRdb's copy keeps in-frame clones and lacks some. Among approximately 100,000 clones, approximately 80% were seen once, and the ten largest hold about 5.4%. The sample comprised PBMCs. Receptors were obtained from a woman aged 18 to 35 in good health and CMV-seropositive. Each CDR3 is given with its conserved first and last residue. Fields, in order: CDR3 protein, CDR3 DNA, J gene, V gene, D gene, clone size. D genes are given only for firm matches. Size is omitted from some rows. Given values are once, few, many or a class for expanded clones.

CDR3: CASSLDGYTDTGVGYTF
DNA: TGTGCCAGCAGTTTAGACGGGTATACGGATACCGGTGTGGGCTACACCTTC
J: TRBJ1-2
V: TRBV28
D: -
size: -

CDR3: CASTPGARNSPLHF
DNA: TGTGCCAGCACCCCCGGAGCGAGAAATTCACCCCTCCACTTT
J: TRBJ1-6
V: TRBV2
D: -
size: -

CDR3: CASRGRAAGEQYF
DNA: TGTGCCAGCAGAGGGAGGGCAGCCGGAGAGCAGTACTTC
J: TRBJ2-7
V: TRBV7-8
D: TRBD2
size: -

CDR3: CASPTFPGGSGRVRSYEQYF
DNA: TGTGCCAGCCCCACCTTCCCGGGGGGTAGCGGGAGGGTACGGTCCTACGAGCAGTACTTC
J: TRBJ2-7
V: TRBV27
D: TRBD2
size: -

CDR3: CASTSRDQPQHF
DNA: TGTGCCAGTACATCTCGGGATCAGCCCCAGCATTTT
J: TRBJ1-5
V: TRBV19
D: -
size: -

CDR3: CASSYDSEGNWDTIYF
DNA: TGTGCCAGCAGTTACGACTCGGAGGGGAATTGGGACACCATATATTTT
J: TRBJ1-3
V: TRBV6-5
D: -
size: once

CDR3: CAILGDRGSKSGNTIYF
DNA: TGTGCCATCCTCGGAGACAGGGGATCCAAATCGGGAAACACCATATATTTT
J: TRBJ1-3
V: TRBV28
D: TRBD1
size: -

CDR3: CATSRERSGSPLHF
DNA: TGTGCCACCAGCAGAGAAAGGAGTGGTTCACCCCTCCACTTT
J: TRBJ1-6
V: TRBV15
D: -
size: -

CDR3: CASSQGLALETQYF
DNA: TGTGCCAGCAGCCAGGGCCTCGCCCTAGAGACCCAGTACTTC
J: TRBJ2-5
V: TRBV5-4
D: -
size: once

CDR3: CASSQVTSSYEQYF
DNA: TGCGCCAGCAGCCAAGTCACAAGCTCCTACGAGCAGTACTTC
J: TRBJ2-7
V: TRBV4-1
D: -
size: -

CDR3: CAWSGGPGTNEKLFF
DNA: TGTGCCTGGAGTGGGGGGCCGGGAACTAATGAAAAACTGTTTTTT
J: TRBJ1-4
V: TRBV30
D: -
size: -

CDR3: CASRPDLAGENEQFF
DNA: TGTGCCAGCAGACCAGACCTAGCGGGAGAGAATGAGCAGTTCTTC
J: TRBJ2-1
V: TRBV28
D: TRBD2
size: -

CDR3: CASSDEPRDSYGYTF
DNA: TGTGCCAGCAGTGACGAACCCCGGGACAGCTATGGCTACACCTTC
J: TRBJ1-2
V: TRBV28
D: TRBD1
size: -

CDR3: CASSWGDRGPTSYEQYF
DNA: TGTGCCAGCAGCTGGGGGGACAGGGGGCCAACAAGCTACGAGCAGTACTTC
J: TRBJ2-7
V: TRBV7-9
D: TRBD1
size: -

CDR3: CAWSRTYEQYF
DNA: TGTGCCTGGAGCCGTACGTACGAGCAGTACTTC
J: TRBJ2-7
V: TRBV30
D: -
size: few

CDR3: CASSFADAAAFPNYGYTF
DNA: TGTGCCAGCAGTTTTGCCGACGCAGCGGCCTTTCCTAACTATGGCTACACCTTC
J: TRBJ1-2
V: TRBV28
D: -
size: -

CDR3: CSVEEPGLNYGYTF
DNA: TGCAGCGTTGAAGAGCCGGGACTTAACTATGGCTACACCTTC
J: TRBJ1-2
V: TRBV29-1
D: -
size: -

CDR3: CASSANSDNSPLHF
DNA: TGTGCCAGCAGTGCTAACAGTGATAATTCACCCCTCCACTTT
J: TRBJ1-6
V: TRBV6-4
D: -
size: -

CDR3: CASSLRGTNEQFF
DNA: TGTGCCAGCAGTTTAAGGGGGACAAATGAGCAGTTCTTC
J: TRBJ2-1
V: TRBV28
D: -
size: -

CDR3: CASSEGSAGGGGELFF
DNA: TGTGCCAGCAGTGAAGGTTCGGCGGGAGGAGGCGGGGAGCTGTTTTTT
J: TRBJ2-2
V: TRBV6-1
D: TRBD2
size: -

CDR3: CASSPRAGGPGEQFF
DNA: TGTGCCAGCAGTCCTCGGGCGGGAGGGCCCGGTGAGCAGTTCTTC
J: TRBJ2-1
V: TRBV27
D: TRBD2
size: -

CDR3: CASSLLAGATETQYF
DNA: TGTGCCAGCAGCCTACTAGCGGGAGCTACAGAGACCCAGTACTTC
J: TRBJ2-5
V: TRBV5-4
D: TRBD2
size: -

CDR3: CASSLTAGAGETQYF
DNA: TGTGCCAGCAGTCTCACAGCGGGAGCGGGAGAGACCCAGTACTTC
J: TRBJ2-5
V: TRBV28
D: TRBD2
size: -

CDR3: CAWSSWLGSNEKLFF
DNA: TGTGCCTGGAGTTCGTGGCTCGGGTCTAATGAAAAACTGTTTTTT
J: TRBJ1-4
V: TRBV30
D: -
size: -

CDR3: CATSSQESRTATNEKLFF
DNA: TGTGCCACCAGCTCACAAGAGTCCAGGACAGCAACTAATGAAAAACTGTTTTTT
J: TRBJ1-4
V: TRBV15
D: -
size: -

CDR3: CASSFGGELFF
DNA: TGTGCCAGCAGCTTCGGCGGGGAGCTGTTTTTT
J: TRBJ2-2
V: TRBV5-6
D: -
size: -

CDR3: CSVITGLGSYEQYF
DNA: TGCAGCGTTATAACAGGATTGGGCTCCTACGAGCAGTACTTC
J: TRBJ2-7
V: TRBV29-1
D: -
size: -

CDR3: CASSGAGGPVGTDTQYF
DNA: TGTGCCAGCAGTGGTGCGGGAGGACCTGTTGGCACAGATACGCAGTATTTT
J: TRBJ2-3
V: TRBV25-1
D: TRBD2
size: once